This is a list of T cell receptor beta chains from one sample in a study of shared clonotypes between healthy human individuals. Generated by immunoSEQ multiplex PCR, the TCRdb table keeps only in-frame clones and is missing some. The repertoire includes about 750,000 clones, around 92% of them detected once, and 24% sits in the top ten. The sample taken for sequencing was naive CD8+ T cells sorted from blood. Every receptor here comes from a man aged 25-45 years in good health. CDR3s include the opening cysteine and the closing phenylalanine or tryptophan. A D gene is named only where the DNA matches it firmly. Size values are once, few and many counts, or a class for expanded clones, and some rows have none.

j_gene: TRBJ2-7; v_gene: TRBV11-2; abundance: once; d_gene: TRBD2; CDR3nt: TGTGCCAGCAGCCCCTACCCTAGCGGGAGTCAGTACGAGCAGTACTTC; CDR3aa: CASSPYPSGSQYEQYF
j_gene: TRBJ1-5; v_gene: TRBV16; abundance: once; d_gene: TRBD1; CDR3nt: TGTGCCAGCAGCCAAACAGGGGGTTACTATAGCAATCAGCCCCAGCATTTT; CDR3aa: CASSQTGGYYSNQPQHF
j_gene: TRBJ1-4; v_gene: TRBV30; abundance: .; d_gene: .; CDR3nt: TGTGCCTGGAGTGTGGGGGCCCATGAAAAACTGTTTTTT; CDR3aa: CAWSVGAHEKLFF
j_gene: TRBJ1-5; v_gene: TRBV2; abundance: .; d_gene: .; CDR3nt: TGTGCCAGCAGTGAAACCGCAGGCGCCTCCGTGGGCAATCAGCCCCAGCATTTT; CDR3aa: CASSETAGASVGNQPQHF
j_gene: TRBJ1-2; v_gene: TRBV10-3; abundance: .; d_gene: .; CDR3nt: TGTGCCATCAGTGAGTCCCAGTCCCTTTCGCATGGCTACACCTTC; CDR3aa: CAISESQSLSHGYTF
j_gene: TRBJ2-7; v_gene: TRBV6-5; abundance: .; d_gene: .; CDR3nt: TGTGCCAGCAGTTACTCGAGTCAGGGTAGCTCCTACGAGCAGTACTTC; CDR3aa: CASSYSSQGSSYEQYF
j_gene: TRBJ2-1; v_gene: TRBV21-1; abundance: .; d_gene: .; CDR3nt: TGTGCCAGCAGCGCGGGACACTTCTACAATGAGCAGTTCTTC; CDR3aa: CASSAGHFYNEQFF
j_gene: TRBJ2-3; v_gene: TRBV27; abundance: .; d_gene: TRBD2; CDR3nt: TGTGCCAGCAGTTTACGGGGACTAGCGGGAGTGGGCACAGATACGCAGTATTTT; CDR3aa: CASSLRGLAGVGTDTQYF
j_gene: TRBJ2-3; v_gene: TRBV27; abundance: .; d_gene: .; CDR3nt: TGTGCCAGCAGTTTACCAATTCGCACAGATACGCAGTATTTT; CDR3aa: CASSLPIRTDTQYF
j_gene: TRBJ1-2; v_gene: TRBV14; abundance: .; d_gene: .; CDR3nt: TGTGCCAGCAGCCAAGAGATCGGGACACTTTATGGCTACACCTTC; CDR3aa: CASSQEIGTLYGYTF
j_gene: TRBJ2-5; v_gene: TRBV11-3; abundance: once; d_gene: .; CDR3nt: TGTGCCAGCAGCTTCCGGAACCAAGAGACCCAGTACTTC; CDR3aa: CASSFRNQETQYF
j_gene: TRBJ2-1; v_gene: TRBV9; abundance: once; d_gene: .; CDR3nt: TGTGCCAGCAGCCCTTTTGAGCGCCCCTCCTACAATGAGCAGTTCTTC; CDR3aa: CASSPFERPSYNEQFF
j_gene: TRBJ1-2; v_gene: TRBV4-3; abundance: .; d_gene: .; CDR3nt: TGCGCCAGCAGCCAAGGGCGCAGGGGAGGATTTGAGGGCTACACCTTC; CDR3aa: CASSQGRRGGFEGYTF
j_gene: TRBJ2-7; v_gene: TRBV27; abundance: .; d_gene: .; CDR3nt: TGTGCCAGCAGTTTAACAGTATCCTACGAGCAGTACTTC; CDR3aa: CASSLTVSYEQYF
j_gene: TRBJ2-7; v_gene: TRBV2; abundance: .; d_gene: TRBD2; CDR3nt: TGTGCCAGCAGATTGGCTAGCGGGAGTAACCACGAGCAGTACTTC; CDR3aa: CASRLASGSNHEQYF
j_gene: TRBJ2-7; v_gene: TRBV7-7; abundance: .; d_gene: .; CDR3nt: TGTGCTAGCAGCTTAGGAGGGATCGGCTACGAGCAGTACTTC; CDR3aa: CASSLGGIGYEQYF
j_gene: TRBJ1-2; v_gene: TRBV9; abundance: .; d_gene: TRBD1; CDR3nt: TGTGCCAGCAGCGTTTCAGGGACAGACTATGGCTACACCTTC; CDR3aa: CASSVSGTDYGYTF
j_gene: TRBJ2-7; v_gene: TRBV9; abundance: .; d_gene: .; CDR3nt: TGTGCCAGCAGTCGAAAGGGGCTGAGCTCCTACGAGCAGTACTTC; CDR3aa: CASSRKGLSSYEQYF
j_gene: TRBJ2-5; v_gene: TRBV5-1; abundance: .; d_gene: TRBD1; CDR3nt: TGCGCCAGCAGCTTGGCGACAGGGGTGCAAGAGACCCAGTACTTC; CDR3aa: CASSLATGVQETQYF
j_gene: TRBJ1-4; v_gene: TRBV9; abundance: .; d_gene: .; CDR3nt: TGTGCCAGCAGCTCAGATGGGGCAACTAATGAAAAACTGTTTTTT; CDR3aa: CASSSDGATNEKLFF
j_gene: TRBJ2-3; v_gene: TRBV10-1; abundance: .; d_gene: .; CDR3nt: TGCGCCAGCAGTTGGACGATAAGCGGGAGCACAGATACGCAGTATTTT; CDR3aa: CASSWTISGSTDTQYF
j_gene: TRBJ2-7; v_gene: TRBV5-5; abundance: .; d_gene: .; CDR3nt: TGTGCCAGCAGCATCGGACTAGAGCAGTACTTC; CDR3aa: CASSIGLEQYF
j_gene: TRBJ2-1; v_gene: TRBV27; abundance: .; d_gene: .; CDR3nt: TGTGCCAGCAGTTTATCCCGGCGGAATGAGCAGTTCTTC; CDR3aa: CASSLSRRNEQFF
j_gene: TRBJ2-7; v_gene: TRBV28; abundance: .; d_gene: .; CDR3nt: TGTGCCAGCAGTTTCCTAGCGTTGTCCTACGAGCAGTACTTC; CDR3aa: CASSFLALSYEQYF
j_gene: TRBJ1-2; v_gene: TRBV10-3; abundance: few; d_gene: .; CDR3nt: TGTGCCATCAGTGAGTCGAGGGGAGATCATGGCTACACCTTC; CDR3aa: CAISESRGDHGYTF
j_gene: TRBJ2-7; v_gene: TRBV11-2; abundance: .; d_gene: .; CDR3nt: TGTGCCAGCAGCTTAGATAACGTCAGGGGGGCCTACGAGCAGTACTTC; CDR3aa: CASSLDNVRGAYEQYF
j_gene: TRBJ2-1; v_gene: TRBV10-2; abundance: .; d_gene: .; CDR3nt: TGCGCCAGCAGTGTGTATGGGGGCAATGAGCAGTTCTTC; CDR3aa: CASSVYGGNEQFF
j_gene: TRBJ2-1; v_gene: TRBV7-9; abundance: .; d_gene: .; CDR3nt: TGTGCCAGCGCTCCTGAAGATGCCGATGAGCAGTTCTTC; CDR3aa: CASAPEDADEQFF
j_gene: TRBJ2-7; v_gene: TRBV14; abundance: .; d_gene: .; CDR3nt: TGTGCCAGCAGCCAAGATGTCGAGCAGTACTTC; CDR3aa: CASSQDVEQYF
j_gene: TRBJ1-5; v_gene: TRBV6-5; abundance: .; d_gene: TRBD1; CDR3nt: TGTGCCACTGCCCCGGACAGGGGGTATCAGCCCCAGCATTTT; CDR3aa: CATAPDRGYQPQHF
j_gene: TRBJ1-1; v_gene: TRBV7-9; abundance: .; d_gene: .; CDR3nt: TGTGCCAGCAGCTCGACTAGGGCAGAGAACACTGAAGCTTTCTTT; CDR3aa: CASSSTRAENTEAFF
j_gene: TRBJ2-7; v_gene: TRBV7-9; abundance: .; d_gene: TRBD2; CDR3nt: TGTGCCAGCAGCCCTCCGACTAGCGGGAGGGGGTACGAGCAGTACTTC; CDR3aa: CASSPPTSGRGYEQYF
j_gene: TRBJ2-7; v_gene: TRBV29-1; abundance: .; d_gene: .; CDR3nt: TGCAGCGTTGGGGGCAGGGCGTCCTACGAGCAGTACTTC; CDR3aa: CSVGGRASYEQYF
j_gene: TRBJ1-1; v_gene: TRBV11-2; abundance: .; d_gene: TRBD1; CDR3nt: TGTGCCAGCAGCCCTCGGACAGGGTATAGTCGGAACACTGAAGCTTTCTTT; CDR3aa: CASSPRTGYSRNTEAFF
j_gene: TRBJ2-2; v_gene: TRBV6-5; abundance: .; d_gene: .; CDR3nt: TGTGCCAGCAGTTCTCATGAGGGGTCCACCGGGGAGCTGTTTTTT; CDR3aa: CASSSHEGSTGELFF
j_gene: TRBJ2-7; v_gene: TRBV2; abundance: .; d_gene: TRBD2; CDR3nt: TGTGCCAGTTATCCGGGACTAGGGTACGAGCAGTACTTC; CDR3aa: CASYPGLGYEQYF
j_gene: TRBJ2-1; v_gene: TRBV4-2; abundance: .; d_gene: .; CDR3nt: TGTGCCAGCAGCCGCGGTACTCGGGAGCAGTTCTTC; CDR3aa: CASSRGTREQFF
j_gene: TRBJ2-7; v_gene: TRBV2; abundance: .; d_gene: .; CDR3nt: TGTGCCAGCAGATCCCACGGATCGTACGAGCAGTACTTC; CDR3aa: CASRSHGSYEQYF
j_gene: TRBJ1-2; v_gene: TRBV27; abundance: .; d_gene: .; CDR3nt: TGTGCCAGCAGGGGAGGAGCCTATGGCTACACCTTC; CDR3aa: CASRGGAYGYTF
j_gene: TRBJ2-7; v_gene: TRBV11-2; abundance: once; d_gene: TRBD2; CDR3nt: TGTGCCAGCAGCGCGGGGGACTACGAGCAGTACTTC; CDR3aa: CASSAGDYEQYF
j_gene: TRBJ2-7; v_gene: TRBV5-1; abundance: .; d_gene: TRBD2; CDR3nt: TGCGCCAGCAGCTCTCCCCCTTTCCCTAGCGGGAGGGAGGACGAGCAGTACTTC; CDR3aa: CASSSPPFPSGREDEQYF
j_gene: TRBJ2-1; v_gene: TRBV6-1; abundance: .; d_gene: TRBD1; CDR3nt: TGTGCCAGCAGTGACCGACAGGGGGGGACCAATGAGCAGTTCTTC; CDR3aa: CASSDRQGGTNEQFF
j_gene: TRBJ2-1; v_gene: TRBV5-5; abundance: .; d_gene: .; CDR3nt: TGTGCCAGCAGCTTGGACAGAAGCCCCTACAATGAGCAGTTCTTC; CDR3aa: CASSLDRSPYNEQFF
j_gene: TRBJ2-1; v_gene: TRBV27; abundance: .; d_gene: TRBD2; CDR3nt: TGTGCCAGCAGGCCAAGCGGGAGGGCCAATGAGCAGTTCTTC; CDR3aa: CASRPSGRANEQFF
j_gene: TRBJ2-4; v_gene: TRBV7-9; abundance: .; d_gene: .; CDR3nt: TGTGCCAGCAGCCCCCCCGGGACCACCAAAAACATTCAGTACTTC; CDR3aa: CASSPPGTTKNIQYF
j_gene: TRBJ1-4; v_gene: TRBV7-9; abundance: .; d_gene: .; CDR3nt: TGTGCCAGCAGCTTTGAGGGGATTCCATACCCAACTAATGAAAAACTGTTTTTT; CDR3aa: CASSFEGIPYPTNEKLFF
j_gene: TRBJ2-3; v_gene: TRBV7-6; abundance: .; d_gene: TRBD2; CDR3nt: TGTGCCAGCAGCCTTGGGACTAGCGGGAGTGCAGATACGCAGTATTTT; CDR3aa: CASSLGTSGSADTQYF
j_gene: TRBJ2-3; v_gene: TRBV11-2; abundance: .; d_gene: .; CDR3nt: TGTGCCAGCAGCTTTTGGGGTAGCACAGATACGCAGTATTTT; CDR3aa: CASSFWGSTDTQYF
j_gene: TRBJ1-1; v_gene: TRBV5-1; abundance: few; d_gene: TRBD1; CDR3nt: TGCGCCAGCACGACAGGGGGATTTCACACTGAAGCTTTCTTT; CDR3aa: CASTTGGFHTEAFF
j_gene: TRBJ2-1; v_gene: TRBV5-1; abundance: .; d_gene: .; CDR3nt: TGCGCCAGCAGCCTTGGACTCAACAATGAGCAGTTCTTC; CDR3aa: CASSLGLNNEQFF
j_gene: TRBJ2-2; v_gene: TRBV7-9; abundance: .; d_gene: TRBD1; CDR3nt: TGTGCCAGCAGCACTTGGACAGGGGAAAACACCGGGGAGCTGTTTTTT; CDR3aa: CASSTWTGENTGELFF
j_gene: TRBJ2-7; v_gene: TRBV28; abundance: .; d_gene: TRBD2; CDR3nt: TGTGCCAGCAGTTTAGTAGCGGGAGGCGACGAGCAGTACTTC; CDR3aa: CASSLVAGGDEQYF